Presented here are 32 T cell receptor beta chains from one specimen sequenced in a study of shared clonotypes between healthy human individuals. Libraries were prepared by immunoSEQ multiplex PCR; TCRdb keeps only in-frame clonotypes and omits some of them. The repertoire includes 400,000 or so clones, around 96% of them detected once, and around 0.29% sits in the top ten. The sample taken for sequencing was memory CD8+ T cells sorted from blood. Subset noted: CD45RO+ cells pooled with CCR7-negative TemRA cells. The receptors were sampled from a young man in good health.

In the case of this clone: One junction end does not reproduce the germline sequence, and a read error may be involved. V gene TRBV6-1 combines with J gene TRBJ1-2; D call uncertain. The CDR3 is made up of 12 amino acids. CDR1 and CDR2 (germline): MNHNS, SASEGT. The chain's CDR3 is CASSEARRNPNF. Here the CDR3 DNA reads TGTGCCAGCAGTGAAGCGAGGAGAAACCCTAACTTC.

This clone showed up just once. The chain couples TRBV7-3 to TRBJ2-5; possibly TRBD2 for D (6 bases). Germline values: CDR1 SGHTA, CDR2 FQGTGA. This CDR3 spans 16 amino acids. V was pared by 5 bases and J by 4 bases, with 20 bases between. The CDR3 spells CASSPGTSAGRETQYF. CDR3 coding DNA: TGTGCCAGCAGCCCAGGGACCTCTGCGGGAAGAGAGACCCAGTACTTC.

The table lists this clone with a count of one. The rearrangement uses TRBV28 and TRBJ1-3, with D possibly matching TRBD1 (5 bases). CDR1 MDHEN and CDR2 SYDVKM come from the germline V gene. Trimming left V 3 bases short and J 3 bases short, with 15 bases between. The CDR3 is 16 amino acids. The CDR3 reads CASSFRGESIGNTIYF. The CDR3 coding sequence is TGTGCCAGCAGTTTCCGAGGGGAATCGATTGGAAACACCATATATTTT.

CDR3: CASSVGGSYGYTF. The CDR3 region has the DNA TGTGCCAGCAGCGTAGGGGGCAGCTATGGCTACACCTTC. The J gene is TRBJ1-2, the V gene TRBV9; maybe TRBD1 (5 bases). Germline CDR1 and CDR2: SGDLS and YYNGEE. The V and J ends lost 0 bases and 4 bases respectively, with 7 bases between them. The CDR3 length is 13 residues.

The DNA for the CDR3 is TGTGCCAGCAGTTCCAACAGGGCTATAAGTCTGTTTTTT. It codes for CASSSNRAISLFF. The chain couples TRBV28 to TRBJ1-4, with D perhaps matching TRBD1 (6 bases). Germline CDR1 reads MDHEN; CDR2 reads SYDVKM. Trimming took off 4 bases at V and 14 bases at J, with 17 bases between the two ends. This CDR3 region has 13 residues.

The chain recombines TRBV9 with TRBJ2-7; the match to TRBD1 covers 10 bases. Germline V gives CDR1 SGDLS, CDR2 YYNGEE. This CDR3 comprises 14 residues. With 2 bases clipped from V and 4 bases from J, the junction kept 3 bases outside the gene matches. CDR3 amino acids: CASSVTGGAYEQYF. In DNA form, the CDR3 reads TGTGCCAGCAGCGTGACAGGGGGCGCGTACGAGCAGTACTTC.

This chain joins TRBV6-4 and TRBJ2-3; D is ambiguous. Germline V gives CDR1 MRHNA, CDR2 SNTAGT. There are 13 residues in the CDR3. V lost 4 bases and J 2 bases, leaving 7 bases between the germline ends. Written as DNA, the CDR3 is TGTGCCAGCAGTGTGGACCCCACAGATACGCAGTATTTT. This gives the protein CASSVDPTDTQYF.

The chain has TRBV11-3 and TRBJ2-2, with 12 bases aligning to TRBD2. V dropped 6 bases and J dropped 7; count of bases not matched to a gene: 3. The V gene's germline CDR1 is SGHNT and CDR2 YENEEA. The CDR3 length is 14 residues. CDR3 nucleotide sequence: TGTGCCAGCAGTCCTAGCGGGAGGGTCGGGGAGCTGTTTTTT. Translation: CASSPSGRVGELFF.

The chain carries TRBV19 and TRBJ1-2, with D hard to call. Trimming took off 9 bases at V and 0 bases at J, with 8 bases between the two ends. Germline loops: CDR1 LNHDA, CDR2 SQIVND (reference sequence). CDR3 size: 12 residues. CDR3 nucleotide sequence: TGTGCCAGCCGGATAGCTAACTATGGCTACACCTTC. Translation gives CASRIANYGYTF.

The chain is built from TRBV19 and TRBJ2-1; D possibly corresponds to TRBD2 (6 bases). Looked up from germline, CDR1 is LNHDA and CDR2 is SQIVND (reference sequence). The CDR3 runs 16 residues. V was pared by 3 bases and J by 4 bases, with 16 bases between. CDR3 amino acids: CASSIGTGVIYNEQFF. The CDR3 coding sequence is TGTGCCAGTAGTATTGGGACGGGAGTGATATACAATGAGCAGTTCTTC.

Details on this clone: The same CDR3 arises from other DNA sequences in this sample as well. For the CDR3, the DNA is TGTGCCACCAGCAGAGATCGAGGGAGCTCCTACAATGAGCAGTTCTTC. Translation gives CATSRDRGSSYNEQFF. The chain combines TRBV15 with TRBJ2-1; possible D gene TRBD2, 5 bases. The V gene lost 0 bases and the J gene lost 0 bases, with 9 bases spanning the gap. The CDR3 is 16 amino acids. Germline-derived CDR1 and CDR2 are LNHNV and YYDKDF (reference sequence).

The CDR3 loop reads CASSQTSVPADTQYF. The CDR3 DNA is TGCGCCAGCAGCCAAACTAGCGTGCCTGCAGATACGCAGTATTTT. The rearrangement uses TRBV4-1 and TRBJ2-3, with 7 bases aligning to TRBD2. Germline V gene data show CDR1 as MGHRA and CDR2 as YSYEKL. Germline trimming cut 2 bases from V and 4 bases from J; bases unmatched to any gene: 6. The CDR3 totals 15 residues.

This clone was detected once. The CDR3 nucleotides read TGTGCCAGCAGTCTGCCGAGAGGACACGCCCGGCATGAGCAGTTCTTC. Amino acid sequence: CASSLPRGHARHEQFF. The rearrangement joins TRBV11-2 to TRBJ2-1; tentatively, D is TRBD1 (5 bases). The CDR3 covers 16 residues. Trimming shortened V by 6 bases and J by 8 bases, and 23 bases separated the two germline ends. The germline CDR1 and CDR2 sequences are SGHAT and FQNNGV.

This clone was seen a single time. The V gene is TRBV7-9, the J gene TRBJ2-7, with TRBD2 matching 11 bases. The V gene end was trimmed by 5 bases and the J gene end by 0 bases; junction bases not matched to a gene: 12. Germline CDR1 and CDR2: SEHNR and FQNEAQ (reference sequence). This CDR3 region has 18 residues. In DNA, the CDR3 is TGTGCCAGCAGCCCCCGGCTAGCGGGAGGCCTTCACTCCTACGAGCAGTACTTC. Translating it yields CASSPRLAGGLHSYEQYF.

The genes are TRBV28 and TRBJ1-2; TRBD1 matches at 7 bases. The length of the CDR3 is 15 residues. Unmatched junction bases numbered 11, after V lost 2 bases and J lost 8 bases. The germline CDR1 and CDR2 sequences are MDHEN and SYDVKM. The CDR3 sequence is CASSLQHNQGGGYTF. The CDR3 DNA reads as TGTGCCAGCAGTTTACAACACAACCAAGGGGGCGGCTACACCTTC.

V usage is TRBV28 and J usage is TRBJ1-2; 9 bases map to TRBD1. V was clipped by 4 bases and J by 3 bases; unmatched bases: 3. Germline V gene lookup returns CDR1 MDHEN and CDR2 SYDVKM. The CDR3 spans 14 residues. The DNA of the CDR3 is TGTGCCAGCAGTTCAAGACAGGGGGACTATGGCTACACCTTC. Its translation: CASSSRQGDYGYTF.

The chain joins TRBV10-1 to TRBJ2-7; 7 positions match TRBD2. CDR3 length: 14 residues. J gave up 0 bases and V 8 bases, and 7 bases lay outside the gene matches. CDR1 is WNHNN and CDR2 is SYGVQD in the germline V gene (reference sequence). Written as DNA, the CDR3 is TGCGCCAGCTCCGATAGCGGGCGCTCCTACGAGCAGTACTTC. Translation: CASSDSGRSYEQYF.

J is TRBJ1-6 and V is TRBV10-3, with D maybe TRBD1 (6 bases). This CDR3 is built from 15 residues. CDR1 ENHRY and CDR2 SYGVKD come from the germline V gene. Deletions cut 7 bases from V and 4 bases from J, with 14 bases between. The chain's CDR3 is CAIKEQGAYNSPLHF. The DNA for the CDR3 is TGTGCCATCAAAGAACAGGGAGCTTATAATTCACCCCTCCACTTT.

The rearrangement joins TRBV4-1 to TRBJ2-1; 9 bases are shared with TRBD2. V lost 1 base, J lost 3 bases, and 4 bases stayed unmatched. The V gene's germline CDR1 is MGHRA and CDR2 YSYEKL. The CDR3 loop spans 16 amino acids. The CDR3 loop is CASSQGASGVYNEQFF. Written as DNA, the CDR3 is TGCGCCAGCAGCCAAGGGGCTAGCGGGGTCTACAATGAGCAGTTCTTC.

This chain connects TRBV25-1 to TRBJ1-1, with 7 positions matching TRBD1. The trim removed 4 bases at V and 6 bases at J, leaving 11 bases unmatched. Germline assignment: CDR1 MGHDK and CDR2 SYGVNS. The CDR3 has 15 residues. The CDR3 protein is CASSGRQGLGPEAFF. The CDR3 DNA reads as TGTGCCAGCAGTGGAAGACAGGGTCTGGGACCTGAAGCTTTCTTT.

As concerns this clone: An end of the junction does not agree with germline; a read error may underlie this. This chain joins TRBV9 and TRBJ1-4; D remains ambiguous. Looked up from germline, CDR1 is SGDLS and CDR2 is YYNGEE. The CDR3 consists of 15 residues. This CDR3 is CASSVEGRRDLFGLF. DNA of the CDR3: TGTGCCAGCAGCGTAGAGGGCCGCCGGGATCTTTTTGGGCTTTTT.

The V call is TRBV5-6, the J call TRBJ2-3, with 13 nucleotides matching TRBD2. The CDR3 is 15 amino acids. V was pared by 3 bases and J by 5 bases, with 3 bases of the junction left unmatched. Germline assignment: CDR1 SGHDT and CDR2 YYEEEE. The CDR3 loop is CASSYTSGRGDTQYF. DNA of the CDR3: TGTGCCAGCAGCTATACTAGCGGGAGGGGAGATACGCAGTATTTT.

V is TRBV28 and J is TRBJ2-7; 9 bases fit TRBD1. V lost 6 bases to trimming and J lost 2 bases; unmatched junction nucleotides: 5. Per germline, CDR1 MDHEN and CDR2 SYDVKM. The CDR3 extends over 14 amino acids. The CDR3 DNA reads TGTGCCAGCAGCCGGGGACAGGGACCCTACGAGCAGTACTTC. It specifies CASSRGQGPYEQYF.

The V call is TRBV28, the J call TRBJ2-3; D possibly corresponds to TRBD1 (6 bases). In germline, CDR1 is MDHEN, CDR2 SYDVKM. V was pared by 4 bases and J by 8 bases, with 13 bases between. The CDR3 runs 13 residues. The chain's CDR3 is CASSYTGSGTQYF. As DNA, the CDR3 is TGTGCCAGCAGTTATACAGGGTCCGGTACGCAGTATTTT.

This rearrangement joins TRBV5-1 to TRBJ2-3; 8 positions agree with TRBD2. After removal of 1 base from V and 2 bases from J, the junction contained 6 bases not matched to a gene. CDR3 length equals 16 residues. Germline V gene data show CDR1 as SGHRS and CDR2 as YFSETQ. The CDR3 reads CASSLIGRASTDTQYF. DNA of the CDR3: TGCGCCAGCAGCTTGATCGGGAGGGCCTCCACAGATACGCAGTATTTT.

The J gene is TRBJ2-6, the V gene TRBV4-1; tentatively, D is TRBD1 or TRBD2 (5 bases each). The V gene lost 2 bases and the J gene lost 4 bases, with 9 bases spanning the gap. The germline gives CDR1 MGHRA, CDR2 YSYEKL. The CDR3 extends over 15 amino acids. CDR3 in amino acids: CASSQPGAGANVLTF. DNA for the CDR3: TGCGCCAGCAGCCAACCCGGGGCCGGGGCCAACGTCCTGACTTTC.

The CDR3 region is CATSSLPGGGTGELFF. CDR3 in DNA: TGTGCCACCAGCAGCCTTCCAGGGGGCGGCACCGGGGAGCTGTTTTTT. J is TRBJ2-2 and V is TRBV15, with 8 bases matching TRBD1. CDR1 and CDR2 from the germline V gene are LNHNV and YYDKDF (reference sequence). This CDR3 is 16 amino acids long. J gave up 4 bases and V 3 bases, and 7 bases lay outside the gene matches.

The chain uses TRBV5-1 and TRBJ2-7, with 10 nucleotides matching TRBD1. J gave up 1 base and V 4 bases, and 2 bases lay outside the gene matches. The V gene's germline CDR1 is SGHRS and CDR2 YFSETQ. This CDR3 has 14 residues. The CDR3 is CASSTDRGSYEQYF. The CDR3 coding sequence is TGCGCCAGCAGCACGGACAGGGGGTCCTACGAGCAGTACTTC.

The chain links TRBV12-5 to TRBJ2-3; possible D gene TRBD2, 6 bases. V was clipped by 7 bases and J by 2 bases, with 16 bases between them. The CDR3 covers 15 residues. Germline V gene data show CDR1 as LGHNT and CDR2 as FRNRAP. CDR3 DNA: TGTGCTAGTGCCCAATCAGGAGGGGTCACAGATACGCAGTATTTT. Translation: CASAQSGGVTDTQYF.

The chain is built from TRBV19 and TRBJ2-3, with a weak D call TRBD1 (5 bases). The CDR3 is made up of 15 amino acids. Trimming left V 5 bases short and J 3 bases short, with 15 bases between. In germline, CDR1 is LNHDA, CDR2 SQIVND (reference sequence). CDR3 DNA: TGTGCCAGTAGTGGCATGGGGCAAGGAACAGATACGCAGTATTTT. Its protein product is CASSGMGQGTDTQYF.

The CDR3 DNA reads TGTGCCACCAATAAGGTGGGAGATACCACAGATACGCAGTATTTT. Amino acids: CATNKVGDTTDTQYF. The J gene is TRBJ2-3, the V gene TRBV13, with D perhaps matching TRBD2 (5 bases). Germline V CDR1 and CDR2: PRHDT, FYEKMQ (reference sequence). The CDR3 runs 15 residues. Trimming removed 10 bases at V and 2 bases at J, with 19 bases between.

Details on this clone: Other nucleotide sequences from this sample produce the same CDR3. The chain uses TRBV11-3 and TRBJ1-1; no reliable D call. V was clipped by 3 bases and J by 6 bases, with 8 bases between them. In germline, CDR1 is SGHNT, CDR2 YENEEA. The CDR3 runs 12 residues. CDR3 sequence: CASSFRRAEAFF. The CDR3 coding sequence is TGTGCCAGCAGCTTTCGACGGGCTGAAGCTTTCTTT.